Presented here are 32 T cell receptor beta chains from one specimen sequenced in a study of blood T cell repertoires in COVID-19. Data came from immunoSEQ multiplex PCR; TCRdb stores just in-frame clones and leaves some out. This sample has more than 90,000 clones, with roughly 80% found just once. The sequencing input was peripheral blood. The receptors come from a man between 45 and 60 years old with acute or convalescent COVID-19.

V and J are TRBV4-2 and TRBJ1-1, with TRBD1 matching over 10 bases. CDR1 is LGHNA and CDR2 is YNFKEQ in the germline V gene. V lost 0 bases and J lost 11; bases outside the gene matches: 18. The CDR3 sequence is 18 residues long. The CDR3 DNA sequence: TGTGCCAGCAGCCAAGATGGGACAGGGGCGGAGGCCGGCCAAACGGCTTTCTTT. Encoded protein: CASSQDGTGAEAGQTAFF.

A few counts support this clone. This chain uses TRBV5-1 with TRBJ2-7; the match to TRBD1 covers 10 bases. Germline assignment: CDR1 SGHRS and CDR2 YFSETQ. With V trimmed by 2 bases and J by 3 bases, 5 bases remained unmatched. The CDR3 sequence is 15 residues long. CDR3 sequence: CASSFGDRGVYEQYF. CDR3 sequence (DNA): TGCGCCAGCAGCTTCGGGGACAGGGGAGTCTACGAGCAGTACTTC.

V gene TRBV7-2 combines with J gene TRBJ2-2, with 9 bases that match TRBD2. This CDR3 has 15 amino acids. Germline CDR1 and CDR2: SGHTA and FQGNSA. Trimming cost V 2 bases and J 7 bases; bases outside gene matches: 5. CDR3 sequence reads: CASSLRVAGDGELFF. CDR3 bases: TGTGCCAGCAGCTTAAGGGTAGCGGGGGACGGGGAGCTGTTTTTT.

The chain has TRBV6-6 and TRBJ2-7; 8 nucleotides line up with TRBD2. The CDR3 has 15 residues. The trim removed 0 bases at V and 4 bases at J, leaving 5 bases unmatched. Germline V gives CDR1 MNHNY, CDR2 SVGAGI (reference sequence). The CDR3 protein is CASSYSRGAGYEQYF. CDR3 nucleotides: TGTGCCAGCAGTTACTCGCGGGGGGCCGGTTACGAGCAGTACTTC.

V is TRBV19 and J is TRBJ1-5; possible D gene TRBD1, 6 bases. Trimming removed 2 bases at V and 1 base at J, with 12 bases between. Germline-derived CDR1 and CDR2 are LNHDA and SQIVND (reference sequence). The CDR3 extends over 16 amino acids. CDR3 residues: CASSISQGRSNQPQHF. The CDR3 DNA sequence: TGTGCCAGTAGTATATCCCAGGGGCGAAGCAATCAGCCCCAGCATTTT.

This clone was recorded a few times. The J gene is TRBJ1-2, the V gene TRBV6-5; a weak D match, TRBD1 (6 bases). The CDR3 covers 14 residues. The germline gives CDR1 MNHEY, CDR2 SVGAGI. The V end was cut by 2 bases, the J end by 3 bases, with 10 bases between. The CDR3 region is CASSYQGLDYGYTF. CDR3 in DNA: TGTGCCAGCAGTTACCAGGGGCTAGACTATGGCTACACCTTC.

The V call is TRBV19, the J call TRBJ2-1; 10 bases agree with TRBD2. The germline V gene encodes CDR1 LNHDA and CDR2 SQIVND (reference sequence). V gave up 5 bases and J gave up 7 bases; unmatched junction bases: 8. This CDR3 is built from 15 residues. The CDR3 DNA follows: TGTGCCAGTAGTGTCTCTAGCGGGAGATCAAATGAGCAGTTCTTC. This gives the protein CASSVSSGRSNEQFF.

This chain connects TRBV7-3 to TRBJ2-2; tentatively, D is TRBD2 (6 bases). There are 15 residues in the CDR3. Germline CDR1 and CDR2: SGHTA and FQGTGA. The V end lost 5 bases, the J end lost 7 bases, and 17 bases lay between the germline ends. The CDR3 is CASSATGVEGGELFF. In DNA, the CDR3 is TGTGCCAGCAGCGCCACGGGGGTGGAAGGCGGGGAGCTGTTTTTT.

The CDR3 DNA reads TGTGCCAGCAGCTACGGGACAGGGACGGGTTACGAGCAGTACTTC. This gives the protein CASSYGTGTGYEQYF. The chain employs TRBV7-9 and TRBJ2-7; TRBD1 agrees at 9 bases. There are 15 residues in the CDR3. The germline gives CDR1 SEHNR, CDR2 FQNEAQ (reference sequence). V shed 4 bases and J 4 bases; nucleotides not matched to a gene: 8.

The V and J genes are TRBV24-1 and TRBJ2-6; D gene uncertain. The CDR3 runs to 15 residues. The V end was cut by 6 bases, the J end by 4 bases, with 12 bases between. Germline CDR1 is KGHDR and CDR2 is SFDVKD. CDR3 DNA: TGTGCCACCAGTCGCGCGGTCGGAGGGGCCAACGTCCTGACTTTC. It yields the protein CATSRAVGGANVLTF.

V gene TRBV7-8 combines with J gene TRBJ2-2; TRBD2 aligns across 7 bases. Germline lookup yields CDR1 SGHVS and CDR2 FQNEAQ. The CDR3 has 14 amino acids. Unmatched junction bases numbered 1, after V lost 1 base and J lost 5 bases. CDR3 coding DNA: TGTGCCAGCAGCTTAGAGCGGGGAACCGGGGAGCTGTTTTTT. Its protein product is CASSLERGTGELFF.

V gene TRBV10-3 combines with J gene TRBJ2-1; 12 bases agree with TRBD1. Germline V gene sequence: CDR1 ENHRY, CDR2 SYGVKD. The CDR3 spans 15 residues. The J segment lost 10 bases and the V segment lost 5 bases, leaving 9 bases of the junction unmatched. CDR3 protein: CAISNPGQGAREQFF. The CDR3 region has the DNA TGTGCCATCAGTAACCCGGGACAGGGGGCAAGAGAGCAGTTCTTC.

This clone was observed a handful of times. The chain recombines TRBV20-1 with TRBJ1-2; TRBD1 matches at 8 bases. The CDR3 is 13 amino acids. J was trimmed by 3 bases and V by 3 bases; bases with no gene match: 3. In germline, CDR1 is DFQATT, CDR2 SNEGSKA (reference sequence). The CDR3 reads CSASQGAYYGYTF. The CDR3 DNA reads as TGCAGTGCTAGTCAGGGGGCCTACTATGGCTACACCTTC.

The chain uses TRBV21-1 and TRBJ2-7; TRBD2, the table's D call, was not compared with the DNA. TRBV21-1 is deemed a pseudogene. This CDR3 comprises 14 residues. CDR3 in DNA: TGTGCCAGCAGCAAAGAGAGTCGAACCTACGAGCAGTACTTC. As protein: CASSKESRTYEQYF.

About this clone: One end of the junction is discordant with germline, which a read error may explain. This chain joins TRBV5-6 and TRBJ2-5; TRBD2 aligns across 14 bases. The germline V gene encodes CDR1 SGHDT and CDR2 YYEEEE. The CDR3 sequence is 15 residues long. The CDR3 protein is CASTLTSGGAETQYF. CDR3 DNA: TGTGCCAGCACCTTGACTAGCGGGGGGGCAGAGACCCAGTACTTC.

J is TRBJ1-1 and V is TRBV5-6, with D tentatively TRBD1 (6 bases). With 0 bases removed from V and 2 bases from J, the gap between germline ends came to 14 bases. Germline V gene sequence: CDR1 SGHDT, CDR2 YYEEEE. CDR3 length: 16 residues. The CDR3 DNA sequence: TGTGCCAGCAGCTTGGCTTTGACAGGAAGTAACACTGAAGCTTTCTTT. The encoded protein is CASSLALTGSNTEAFF. Variable domain in full (rest from reference TRBV5-6 and TRBJ1-1): DAGVTQSPTHLIKTRGQQVTLRCSPKSGHDTVSWYQQALGQGPQFIFQYYEEEERQRGNFPDRFSGHQFPNYSSELNVNALLLGDSALYLCASSLALTGSNTEAFFGQGTRLTVV.

The chain combines TRBV10-1 with TRBJ1-1; weak D call: TRBD1 (5 bases). Germline lookup yields CDR1 WNHNN and CDR2 SYGVQD (reference sequence). CDR3 length: 13 amino acids. V lost 8 bases and J lost 0, with 10 bases in between. The CDR3 loop reads CASRGTLNTEAFF. CDR3 in DNA: TGCGCCAGCCGGGGGACTCTGAACACTGAAGCTTTCTTT.

This clone was detected a few times. CDR3 residues: CAISPTGVGRNTGELFF. CDR3 nucleotides: TGTGCCATCAGCCCGACAGGGGTCGGTAGGAACACCGGGGAGCTGTTTTTT. The chain couples TRBV10-3 to TRBJ2-2; 8 positions match TRBD1. The CDR3 length is 17 residues. V was clipped by 6 bases and J by 1 base; unmatched bases: 10. The V gene's germline CDR1 is ENHRY and CDR2 SYGVKD.

This clone was seen a single time. CDR3 amino acids: CASRAGPLKTQYF. The CDR3 nucleotides read TGTGCCAGCAGGGCGGGACCCCTGAAGACCCAGTACTTC. The chain employs TRBV6-5 and TRBJ2-5; TRBD2 might be the D (6 bases). V was trimmed by 6 bases and J by 6 bases, leaving 14 bases between them. Germline CDR1 and CDR2: MNHEY and SVGAGI. The CDR3 runs 13 residues.

V is TRBV28 and J is TRBJ1-6; 10 bases map to TRBD1. The trim removed 6 bases at V and 6 bases at J, leaving 8 bases unmatched. CDR1 and CDR2 (germline): MDHEN, SYDVKM. The CDR3 covers 16 residues. This CDR3 reads CASSGWTGGGNSPLHF. CDR3 bases: TGTGCCAGCAGCGGTTGGACAGGGGGTGGTAATTCACCCCTCCACTTT.

This clone was counted only a few times. The rearrangement uses TRBV28 and TRBJ1-5; weak D call: TRBD1 (6 bases). Trimming took 3 bases from V and 0 from J, leaving 12 bases between them. Germline CDR1 and CDR2: MDHEN and SYDVKM. This CDR3 region has 16 residues. For the CDR3, the DNA is TGTGCCAGCAGTTTTAATAGGGGACATAGCAATCAGCCCCAGCATTTT. Its protein product is CASSFNRGHSNQPQHF.

The V gene is TRBV3-1 (or the pseudogene TRBV3-2), the J gene TRBJ1-3; the D gene is possibly TRBD1 (5 bases). The CDR3 contains 15 residues. V lost 4 bases and J 2 bases, leaving 12 bases between the germline ends. Germline assignment: CDR1 LGHDT and CDR2 YNNKEL (reference sequence). The CDR3 spells CASSLGGSAGNTIYF. Here the CDR3 DNA reads TGTGCCAGCAGCCTGGGGGGGTCGGCTGGAAACACCATATATTTT.

V usage is TRBV15 and J usage is TRBJ2-7; D not resolved. From germline, CDR1 is LNHNV and CDR2 YYDKDF (reference sequence). V lost 0 bases to trimming and J lost 4 bases, with 7 bases between them. The CDR3 covers 13 residues. CDR3 sequence (DNA): TGTGCCACCAGCAGAGATCCCCAGTACGAGCAGTACTTC. Translating gives CATSRDPQYEQYF.

The rearrangement uses TRBV29-1 and TRBJ1-1; D is ambiguous. The CDR3 loop spans 13 amino acids. Germline CDR1 and CDR2: SQVTM and ANQGSEA. V was trimmed by 7 bases and J by 5 bases, leaving 17 bases between them. The DNA for the CDR3 is TGCAGCGCCGGTGGAGGGTTTGAAACTGAAGCTTTCTTT. It encodes CSAGGGFETEAFF.

In this sample, this clone turned up once. V usage is TRBV28 and J usage is TRBJ2-2, with D possibly matching TRBD2 (5 bases). V lost 3 bases to trimming and J lost 10 bases, with 9 bases between them. The V gene's germline CDR1 is MDHEN and CDR2 SYDVKM. The CDR3 contains 12 residues. CDR3 protein: CASSFPGLELFF. CDR3 coding DNA: TGTGCCAGCAGTTTCCCGGGGTTGGAGCTGTTTTTT.

This clone showed up just once. V and J are TRBV29-1 and TRBJ1-2; D may be TRBD1 (6 bases). Between the trimmed V and J ends, which lost 3 bases and 2 bases, there was a span of 7 bases. From germline, CDR1 is SQVTM and CDR2 ANQGSEA. CDR3 length equals 12 residues. CDR3 protein: CSVEDSNYGYTF. The DNA for the CDR3 is TGCAGCGTTGAGGACAGCAACTATGGCTACACCTTC.

V gene TRBV6-4 combines with J gene TRBJ2-7, with 8 bases matching TRBD2. The trim removed 6 bases at V and 6 bases at J, leaving 16 bases unmatched. The CDR3 length is 16 residues. CDR1 and CDR2 from the germline V gene are MRHNA and SNTAGT. CDR3 sequence reads: CASSPREGTVICEQYF. The CDR3 DNA follows: TGTGCCAGCAGCCCCCGGGAGGGAACTGTGATCTGCGAGCAGTACTTC.

This sequence joins TRBV6-5 and TRBJ2-2, with a tentative D call TRBD2 (5 bases). The germline V gene has CDR1 MNHEY and CDR2 SVGAGI. Trimming took off 7 bases at V and 2 bases at J, with 14 bases between the two ends. The CDR3 totals 15 residues. CDR3 in DNA: TGTGCCAGCACCCGTAGGCGGGTAAACACCGGGGAGCTGTTTTTT. Protein: CASTRRRVNTGELFF.

This rearrangement joins TRBV7-9 to TRBJ2-2; 10 bases are shared with TRBD2. The V segment lost 4 bases and the J segment 1 base; nucleotides outside the gene matches: 9. The CDR3 is 18 residues long. Germline CDR1 and CDR2: SEHNR and FQNEAQ (reference sequence). Here the CDR3 DNA reads TGTGCCAGCAGCTCCTTAGCGGGAGGAGCGAAGAACACCGGGGAGCTGTTTTTT. Residues: CASSSLAGGAKNTGELFF.

CDR3 DNA sequence: TGTGCCAGCAGCCCGGACAGGGGGCGGCCTAATGAAAAACTGTTTTTT. The encoded protein is CASSPDRGRPNEKLFF. The V call is TRBV28, the J call TRBJ1-4; 11 positions match TRBD1. Per the germline V gene, CDR1 is MDHEN and CDR2 is SYDVKM. V trimming: 6 bases; J trimming: 3 bases; junction bases outside the gene matches: 6. The CDR3 is 16 amino acids.

The chain joins TRBV6-4 to TRBJ1-2; TRBD1 matches 8 bases. This CDR3 region has 16 residues. Germline assignment: CDR1 MRHNA and CDR2 SNTAGT. With V trimmed by 6 bases and J by 6 bases, 15 bases remained unmatched. CDR3 sequence reads: CASSPYLDRGIHGYTF. The CDR3 DNA sequence: TGTGCCAGCAGCCCCTATCTAGACAGGGGAATCCATGGCTACACCTTC.

This chain connects TRBV29-1 to TRBJ1-2; D is unclear. From germline, CDR1 is SQVTM and CDR2 ANQGSEA. The CDR3 contains 13 residues. V was clipped by 2 bases and J by 8 bases, with 15 bases between them. CDR3 coding DNA: TGCAGCGTTGAAATACCCGAGATGTGGGGCTACACCTTC. It is translated as CSVEIPEMWGYTF.